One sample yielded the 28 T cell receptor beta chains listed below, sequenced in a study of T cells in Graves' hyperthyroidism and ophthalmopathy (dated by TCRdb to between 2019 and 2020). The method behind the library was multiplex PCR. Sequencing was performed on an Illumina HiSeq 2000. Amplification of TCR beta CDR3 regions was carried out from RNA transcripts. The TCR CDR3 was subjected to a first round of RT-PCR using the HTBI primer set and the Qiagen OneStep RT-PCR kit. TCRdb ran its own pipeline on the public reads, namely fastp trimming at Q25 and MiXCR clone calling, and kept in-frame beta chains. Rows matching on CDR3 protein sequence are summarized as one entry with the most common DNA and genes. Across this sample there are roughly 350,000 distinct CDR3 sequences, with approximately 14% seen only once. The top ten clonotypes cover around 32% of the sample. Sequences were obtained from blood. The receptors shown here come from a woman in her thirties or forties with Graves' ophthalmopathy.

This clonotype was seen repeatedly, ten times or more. CDR3 amino acids: CASSTTDRDMNTEAFF. The DNA for the CDR3 is TGTGCCAGCAGTACAACGGACAGGGACATGAACACTGAAGCTTTCTTT. The rearrangement links TRBV27 to TRBJ1-1; 8 bases agree with TRBD1. Trimming cost V 5 bases and J 0 bases; bases outside gene matches: 8. There are 16 residues in the CDR3. Per the germline V gene, CDR1 is MNHEY and CDR2 is SMNVEV (reference sequence).

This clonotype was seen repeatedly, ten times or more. Here the CDR3 DNA reads TGTGCCAGCAGCCGACAATCTTGGGAAGGGGAAGATGTTCACACTGAAGCTTTCTTT. It is translated as CASSRQSWEGEDVHTEAFF. The rearrangement uses TRBV11-3 and TRBJ1-1; weak D call: TRBD1 (5 bases). This CDR3 is built from 19 residues. Germline CDR1 and CDR2: SGHNT and YENEEA. V lost 5 bases and J lost 3, with 28 bases in between.

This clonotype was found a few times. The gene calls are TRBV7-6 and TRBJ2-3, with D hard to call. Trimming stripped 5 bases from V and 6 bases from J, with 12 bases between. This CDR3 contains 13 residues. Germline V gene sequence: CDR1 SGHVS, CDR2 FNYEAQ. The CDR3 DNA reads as TGTGCCAGCAGCCCCAACATGGCGGATACGCAGTATTTT. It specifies CASSPNMADTQYF. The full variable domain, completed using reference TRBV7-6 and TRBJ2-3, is GAGVSQSPRYKVTKRGQDVALRCDPISGHVSLYWYRQALGQGPEFLTYFNYEAQQDKSGLPNDRFSAERPEGSISTLTIQRTEQRDSAMYRCASSPNMADTQYFGPGTRLTVL.

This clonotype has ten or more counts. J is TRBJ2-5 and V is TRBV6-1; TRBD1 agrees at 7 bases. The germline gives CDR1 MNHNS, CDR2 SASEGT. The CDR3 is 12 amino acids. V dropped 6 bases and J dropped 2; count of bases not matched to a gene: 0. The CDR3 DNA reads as TGTGCCAGCAGGACAGGGCAAGAGACCCAGTACTTC. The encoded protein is CASRTGQETQYF.

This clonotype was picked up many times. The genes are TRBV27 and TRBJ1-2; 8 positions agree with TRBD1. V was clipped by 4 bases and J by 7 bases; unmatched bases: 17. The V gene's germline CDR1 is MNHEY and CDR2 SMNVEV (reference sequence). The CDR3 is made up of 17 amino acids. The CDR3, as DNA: TGTGCCAGCAGTTCGAACAGGGGGGATCCTGAACTTATTGGCTACACCTTC. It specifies CASSSNRGDPELIGYTF.

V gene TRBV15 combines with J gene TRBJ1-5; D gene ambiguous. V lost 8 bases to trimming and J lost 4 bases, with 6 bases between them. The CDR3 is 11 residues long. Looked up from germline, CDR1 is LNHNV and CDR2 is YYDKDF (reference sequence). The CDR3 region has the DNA TGTGCCACCTGGTCAAATCAGCCCCAGCATTTT. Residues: CATWSNQPQHF.

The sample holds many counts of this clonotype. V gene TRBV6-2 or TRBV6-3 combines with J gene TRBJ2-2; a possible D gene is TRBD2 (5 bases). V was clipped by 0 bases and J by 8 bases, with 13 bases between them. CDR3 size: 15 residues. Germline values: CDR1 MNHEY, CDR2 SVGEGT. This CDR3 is CASSYSTGYGGELFF. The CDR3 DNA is TGTGCCAGCAGTTACTCGACGGGGTATGGAGGGGAGCTGTTTTTT.

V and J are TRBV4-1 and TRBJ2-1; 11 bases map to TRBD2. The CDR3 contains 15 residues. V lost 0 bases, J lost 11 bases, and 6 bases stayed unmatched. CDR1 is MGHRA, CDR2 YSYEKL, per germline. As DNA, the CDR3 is TGCGCCAGCAGCCAAGATCACACTAGCGGGGGCCAGCAGTTCTTC. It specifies CASSQDHTSGGQQFF.

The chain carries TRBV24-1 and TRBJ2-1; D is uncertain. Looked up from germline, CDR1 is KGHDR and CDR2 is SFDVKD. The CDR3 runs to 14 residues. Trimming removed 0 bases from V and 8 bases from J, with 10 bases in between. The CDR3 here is CATSDLLGGDEQFF. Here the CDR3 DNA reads TGTGCCACCAGTGATTTGCTCGGTGGTGATGAGCAGTTCTTC.

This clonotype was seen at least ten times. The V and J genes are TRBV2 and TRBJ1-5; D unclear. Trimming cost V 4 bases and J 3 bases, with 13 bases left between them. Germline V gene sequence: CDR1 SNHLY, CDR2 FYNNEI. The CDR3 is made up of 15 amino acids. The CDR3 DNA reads TGTGCCAGCAGTGGGGTGGGGAAGTCCAATCAGCCCCAGCATTTT. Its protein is CASSGVGKSNQPQHF.

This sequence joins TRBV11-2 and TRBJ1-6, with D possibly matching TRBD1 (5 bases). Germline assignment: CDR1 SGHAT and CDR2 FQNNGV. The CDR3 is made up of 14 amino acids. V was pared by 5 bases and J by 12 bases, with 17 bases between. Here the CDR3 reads CASSLGTPLGPLHF. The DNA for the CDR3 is TGTGCCAGCAGCCTAGGGACGCCCTTGGGACCCCTCCACTTT.

The CDR3 is CAGSPPTPSQGSEQFF. DNA for the CDR3: TGTGCCGGCTCACCACCTACCCCGTCCCAGGGTAGTGAGCAGTTCTTC. J is TRBJ2-1 and V is TRBV6-1; a weak D match, TRBD1 (5 bases). Germline loops: CDR1 MNHNS, CDR2 SASEGT. Trimming stripped 11 bases from V and 9 bases from J, with 29 bases between. This CDR3 comprises 16 residues.

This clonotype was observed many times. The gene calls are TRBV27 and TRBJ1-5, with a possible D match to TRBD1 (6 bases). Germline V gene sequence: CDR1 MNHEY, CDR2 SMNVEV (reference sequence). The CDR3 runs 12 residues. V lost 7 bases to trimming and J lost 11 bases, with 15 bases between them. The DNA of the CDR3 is TGTGCCAGCAAAACAGGGCTGGGAACCCAGCATTTT. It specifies CASKTGLGTQHF.

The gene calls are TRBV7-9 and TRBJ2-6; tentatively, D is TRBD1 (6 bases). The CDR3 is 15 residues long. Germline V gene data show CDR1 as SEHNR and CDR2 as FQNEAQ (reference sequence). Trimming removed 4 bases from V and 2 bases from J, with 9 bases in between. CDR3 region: CASSYRDAGANVLTF. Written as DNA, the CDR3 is TGTGCCAGCAGCTACAGGGACGCTGGGGCCAACGTCCTGACTTTC. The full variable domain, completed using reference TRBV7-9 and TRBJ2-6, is DTGVSQNPRHKITKRGQNVTFRCDPISEHNRLYWYRQTLGQGPEFLTYFQNEAQLEKSRLLSDRFSAERPKGSFSTLEIQRTEQGDSAMYLCASSYRDAGANVLTFGAGSRLTVL.

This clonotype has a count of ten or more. The DNA for the CDR3 is TGTGCCAGCAGTTTGGCGGGGGCCCAGCCCCAGCATTTT. Amino acid sequence: CASSLAGAQPQHF. The V and J genes are TRBV28 and TRBJ1-5; D perhaps matches TRBD1 (6 bases). The germline V gene encodes CDR1 MDHEN and CDR2 SYDVKM. This CDR3 has 13 amino acids. V lost 3 bases and J lost 7, with 10 bases in between.

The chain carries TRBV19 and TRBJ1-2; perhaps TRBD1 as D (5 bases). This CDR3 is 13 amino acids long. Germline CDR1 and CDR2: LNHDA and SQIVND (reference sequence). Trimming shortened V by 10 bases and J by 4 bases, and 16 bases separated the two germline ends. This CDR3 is CATGGREGYGYTF. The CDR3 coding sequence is TGTGCCACCGGGGGGAGAGAAGGCTATGGCTACACCTTC.

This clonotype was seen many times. CDR3 sequence reads: CASRLAGETYEQYF. As DNA, the CDR3 is TGTGCCAGCAGGCTAGCGGGGGAGACCTACGAGCAGTACTTC. The genes are TRBV12-3 or TRBV12-4 and TRBJ2-7; 10 bases align to TRBD2. CDR3 length: 14 amino acids. The J segment lost 2 bases and the V segment lost 6 bases, leaving 4 bases of the junction unmatched.

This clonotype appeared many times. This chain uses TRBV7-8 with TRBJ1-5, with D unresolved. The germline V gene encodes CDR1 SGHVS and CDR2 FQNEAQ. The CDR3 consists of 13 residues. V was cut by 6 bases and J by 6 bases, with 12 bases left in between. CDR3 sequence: CASRGGVGQPQHF. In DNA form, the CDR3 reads TGTGCCAGCAGGGGCGGGGTAGGTCAGCCCCAGCATTTT. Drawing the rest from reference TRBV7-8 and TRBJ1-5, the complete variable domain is GAGVSQSPRYKVAKRGQDVALRCDPISGHVSLFWYQQALGQGPEFLTYFQNEAQLDKSGLPSDRFFAERPEGSVSTLKIQRTQQEDSAVYLCASRGGVGQPQHFGDGTRLSIL.

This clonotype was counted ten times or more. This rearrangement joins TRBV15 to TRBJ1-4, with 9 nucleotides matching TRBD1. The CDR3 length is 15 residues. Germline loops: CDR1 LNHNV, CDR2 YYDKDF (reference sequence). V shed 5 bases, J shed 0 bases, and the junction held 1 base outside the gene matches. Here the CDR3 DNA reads TGTGCCACCAGCTGGGACAGGGCAACTAATGAAAAACTGTTTTTT. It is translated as CATSWDRATNEKLFF.

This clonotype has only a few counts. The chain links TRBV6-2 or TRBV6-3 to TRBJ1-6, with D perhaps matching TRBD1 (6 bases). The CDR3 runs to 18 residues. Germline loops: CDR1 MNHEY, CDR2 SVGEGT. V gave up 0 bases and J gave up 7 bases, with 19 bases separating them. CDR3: CASSYSRLKTGLNSPLHF. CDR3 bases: TGTGCCAGCAGTTACTCTCGCCTCAAGACAGGTTTAAATTCACCCCTCCACTTT.

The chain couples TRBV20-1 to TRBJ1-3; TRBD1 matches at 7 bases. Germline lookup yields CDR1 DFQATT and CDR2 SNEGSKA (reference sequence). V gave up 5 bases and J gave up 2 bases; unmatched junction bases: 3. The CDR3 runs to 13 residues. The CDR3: CSADDRAGNTIYF. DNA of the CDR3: TGCAGTGCTGATGACAGGGCTGGAAACACCATATATTTT.

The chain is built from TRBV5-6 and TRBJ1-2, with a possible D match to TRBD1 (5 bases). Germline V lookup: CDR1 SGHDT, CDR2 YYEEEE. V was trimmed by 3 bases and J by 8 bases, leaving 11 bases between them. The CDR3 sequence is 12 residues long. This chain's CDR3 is CASSSWDFGYTF. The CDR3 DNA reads TGTGCCAGCAGCTCGTGGGACTTCGGCTACACCTTC.

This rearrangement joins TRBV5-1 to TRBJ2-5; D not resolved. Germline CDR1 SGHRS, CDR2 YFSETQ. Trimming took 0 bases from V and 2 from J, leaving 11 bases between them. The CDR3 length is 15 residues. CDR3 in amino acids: CASSLAAGSQETQYF. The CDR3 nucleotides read TGCGCCAGCAGCTTGGCCGCAGGCTCACAAGAGACCCAGTACTTC.

CDR3 coding DNA: TGTGCCAGCAGCTTTGCAGGGGCTAGCGGTGGCTACACCTTC. Translation: CASSFAGASGGYTF. The chain links TRBV11-2 to TRBJ1-2, with D possibly being TRBD1 (6 bases). This CDR3 has 14 amino acids. CDR1 is SGHAT and CDR2 is FQNNGV in the germline V gene. Trimming shortened V by 3 bases and J by 7 bases, and 15 bases separated the two germline ends.

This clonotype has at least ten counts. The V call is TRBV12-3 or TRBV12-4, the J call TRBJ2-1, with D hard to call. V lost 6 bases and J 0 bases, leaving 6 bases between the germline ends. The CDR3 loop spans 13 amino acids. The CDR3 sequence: CASSPGSYNEQFF. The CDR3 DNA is TGTGCCAGCAGCCCCGGCTCCTACAATGAGCAGTTCTTC.

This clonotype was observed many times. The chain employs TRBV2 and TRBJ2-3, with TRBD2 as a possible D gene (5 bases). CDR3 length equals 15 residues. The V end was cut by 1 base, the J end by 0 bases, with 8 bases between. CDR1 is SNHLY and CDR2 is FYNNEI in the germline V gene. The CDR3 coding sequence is TGTGCCAGCAGTGAAGATGGCGGGAGCACAGATACGCAGTATTTT. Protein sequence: CASSEDGGSTDTQYF.

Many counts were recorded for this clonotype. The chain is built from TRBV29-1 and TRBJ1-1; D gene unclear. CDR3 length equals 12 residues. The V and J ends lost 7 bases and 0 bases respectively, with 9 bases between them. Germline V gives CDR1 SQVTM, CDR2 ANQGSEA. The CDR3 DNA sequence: TGCAGCGCATACGCAATGAACACTGAAGCTTTCTTT. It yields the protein CSAYAMNTEAFF.

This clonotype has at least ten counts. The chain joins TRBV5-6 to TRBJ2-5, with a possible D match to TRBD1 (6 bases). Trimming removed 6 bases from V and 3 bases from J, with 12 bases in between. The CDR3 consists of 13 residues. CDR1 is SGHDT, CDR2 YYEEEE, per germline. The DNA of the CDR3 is TGTGCCAGCACCCGGACAGTCAAAGAGACCCAGTACTTC. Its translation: CASTRTVKETQYF.